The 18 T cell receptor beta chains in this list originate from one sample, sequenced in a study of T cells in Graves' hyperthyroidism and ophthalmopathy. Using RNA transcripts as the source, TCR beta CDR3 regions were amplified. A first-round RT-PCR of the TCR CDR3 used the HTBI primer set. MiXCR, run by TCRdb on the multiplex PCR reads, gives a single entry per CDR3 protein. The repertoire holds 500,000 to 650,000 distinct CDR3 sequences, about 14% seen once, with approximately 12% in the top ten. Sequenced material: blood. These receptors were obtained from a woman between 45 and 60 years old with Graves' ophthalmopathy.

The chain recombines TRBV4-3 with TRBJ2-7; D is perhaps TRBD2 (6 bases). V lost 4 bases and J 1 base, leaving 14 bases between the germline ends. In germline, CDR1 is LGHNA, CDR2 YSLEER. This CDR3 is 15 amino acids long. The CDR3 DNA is TGCGCCAGCAGCCGCGATGTGGGGGGATCCTACGAGCAGTACTTC. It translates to CASSRDVGGSYEQYF.

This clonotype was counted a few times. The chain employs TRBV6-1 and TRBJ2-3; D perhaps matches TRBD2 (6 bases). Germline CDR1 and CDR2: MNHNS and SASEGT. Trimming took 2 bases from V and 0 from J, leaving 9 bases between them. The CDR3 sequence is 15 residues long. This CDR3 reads CASSESSGSTDTQYF. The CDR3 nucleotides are TGTGCCAGCAGTGAATCCAGCGGGAGCACAGATACGCAGTATTTT.

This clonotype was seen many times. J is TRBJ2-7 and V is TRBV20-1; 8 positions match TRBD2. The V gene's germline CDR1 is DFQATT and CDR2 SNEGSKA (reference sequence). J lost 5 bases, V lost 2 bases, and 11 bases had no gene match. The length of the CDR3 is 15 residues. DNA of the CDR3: TGCAGTGCTAGACAGGGTGGGACTAGTCTCGACGAGCAGTACTTC. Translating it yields CSARQGGTSLDEQYF.

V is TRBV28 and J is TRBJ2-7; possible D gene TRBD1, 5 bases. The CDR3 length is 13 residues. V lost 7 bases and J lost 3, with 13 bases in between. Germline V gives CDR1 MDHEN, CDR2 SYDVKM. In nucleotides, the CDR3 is TGTGCCAGCACCTCAAAAAGGGGCTACGAGCAGTACTTC. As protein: CASTSKRGYEQYF.

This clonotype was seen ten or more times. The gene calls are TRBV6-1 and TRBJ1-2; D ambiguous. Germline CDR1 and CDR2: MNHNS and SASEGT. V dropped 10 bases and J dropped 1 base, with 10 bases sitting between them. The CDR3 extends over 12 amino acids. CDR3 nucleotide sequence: TGTGCCACCACATCGGATAACTATGGCTACACCTTC. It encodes CATTSDNYGYTF.

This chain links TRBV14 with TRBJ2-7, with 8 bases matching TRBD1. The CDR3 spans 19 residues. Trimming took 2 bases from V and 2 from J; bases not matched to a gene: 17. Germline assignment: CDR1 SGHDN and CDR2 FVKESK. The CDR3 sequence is CASSQIPGTGPREPYEQYF. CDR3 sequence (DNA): TGTGCCAGCAGCCAAATACCCGGGACAGGTCCAAGGGAACCCTACGAGCAGTACTTC.

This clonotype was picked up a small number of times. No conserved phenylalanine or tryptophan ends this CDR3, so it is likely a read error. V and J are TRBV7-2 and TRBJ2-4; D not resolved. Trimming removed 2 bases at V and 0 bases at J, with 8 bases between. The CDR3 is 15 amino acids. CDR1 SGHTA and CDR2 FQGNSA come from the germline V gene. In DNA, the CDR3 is TGTGCCAGCAGCTTACTGGCGCTAGCCAAAAACATTCAGTACCTC. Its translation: CASSLLALAKNIQYL.

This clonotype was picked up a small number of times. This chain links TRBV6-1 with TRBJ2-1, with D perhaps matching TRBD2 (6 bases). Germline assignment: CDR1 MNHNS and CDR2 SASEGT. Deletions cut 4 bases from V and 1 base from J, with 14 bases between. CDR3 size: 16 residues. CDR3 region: CASSASLASSYNEQFF. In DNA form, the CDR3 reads TGTGCCAGCAGTGCCTCGCTAGCGTCATCCTACAATGAGCAGTTCTTC.

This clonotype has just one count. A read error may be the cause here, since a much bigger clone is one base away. CDR3 in DNA: TGTGCCAGCACCCGGCTCCTGGATTACAATGAGCAGTACTTC. Amino acids: CASTRLLDYNEQYF. V and J are TRBV11-3 and TRBJ2-7; D ambiguous. This CDR3 region has 14 residues. Germline V gene lookup returns CDR1 SGHNT and CDR2 YENEEA. V was cut by 7 bases and J by 7 bases, with 20 bases left in between.

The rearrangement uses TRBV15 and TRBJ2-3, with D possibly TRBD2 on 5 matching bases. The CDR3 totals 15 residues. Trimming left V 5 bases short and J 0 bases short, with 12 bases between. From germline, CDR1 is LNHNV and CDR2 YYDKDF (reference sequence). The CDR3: CATSPLAASTDTQYF. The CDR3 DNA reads TGTGCCACCAGCCCCCTAGCAGCTAGCACAGATACGCAGTATTTT.

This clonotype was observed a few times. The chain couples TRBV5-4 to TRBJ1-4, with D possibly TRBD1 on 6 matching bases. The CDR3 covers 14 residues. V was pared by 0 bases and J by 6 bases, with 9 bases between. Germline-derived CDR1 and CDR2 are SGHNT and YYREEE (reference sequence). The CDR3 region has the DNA TGTGCCAGCAGCTTGGACAGGGCCGATGAAAAACTGTTTTTT. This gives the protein CASSLDRADEKLFF. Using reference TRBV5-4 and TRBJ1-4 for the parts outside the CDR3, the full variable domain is ETGVTQSPTHLIKTRGQQVTLRCSSQSGHNTVSWYQQALGQGPQFIFQYYREEENGRGNFPPRFSGLQFPNYSSELNVNALELDDSALYLCASSLDRADEKLFFGSGTQLSVL.

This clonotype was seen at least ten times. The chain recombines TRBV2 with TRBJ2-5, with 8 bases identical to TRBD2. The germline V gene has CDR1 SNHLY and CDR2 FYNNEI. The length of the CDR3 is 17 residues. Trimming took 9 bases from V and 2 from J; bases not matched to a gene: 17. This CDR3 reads CASQLGLAKTEQETQYF. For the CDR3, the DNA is TGTGCCAGTCAGTTAGGACTAGCTAAAACCGAACAAGAGACCCAGTACTTC.

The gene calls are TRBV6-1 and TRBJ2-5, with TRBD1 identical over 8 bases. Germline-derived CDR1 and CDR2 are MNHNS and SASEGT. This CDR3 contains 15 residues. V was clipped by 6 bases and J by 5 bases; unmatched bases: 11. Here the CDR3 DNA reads TGTGCCAGCAGACACCAGGGGGCTTTAGGGGAGACCCAGTACTTC. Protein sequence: CASRHQGALGETQYF.

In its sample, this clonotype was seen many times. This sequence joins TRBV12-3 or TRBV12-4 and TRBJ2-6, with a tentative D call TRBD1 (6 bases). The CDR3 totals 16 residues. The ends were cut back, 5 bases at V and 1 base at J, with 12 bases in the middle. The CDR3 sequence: CASSPGQSSGANVLTF. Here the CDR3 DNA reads TGTGCCAGCAGTCCCGGACAGTCTTCTGGGGCCAACGTCCTGACTTTC.

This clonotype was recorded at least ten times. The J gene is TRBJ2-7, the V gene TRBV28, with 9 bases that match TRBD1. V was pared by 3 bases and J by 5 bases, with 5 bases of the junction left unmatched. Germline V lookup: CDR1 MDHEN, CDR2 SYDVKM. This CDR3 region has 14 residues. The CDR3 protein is CASSLPWTGDEQYF. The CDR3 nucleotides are TGTGCCAGCAGTTTGCCCTGGACAGGGGACGAGCAGTACTTC.

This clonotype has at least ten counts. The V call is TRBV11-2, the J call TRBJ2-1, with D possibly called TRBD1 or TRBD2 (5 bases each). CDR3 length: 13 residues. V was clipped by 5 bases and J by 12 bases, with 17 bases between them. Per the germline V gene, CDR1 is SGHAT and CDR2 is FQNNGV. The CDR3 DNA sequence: TGTGCCAGCAGCGAGATGGGGGTAGAGGGGCAGTTCTTC. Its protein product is CASSEMGVEGQFF.

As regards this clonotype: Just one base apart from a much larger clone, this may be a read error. The CDR3 nucleotides are TGCGCCAGCAGTGACTCCGGGACGACTAGCACAGCTACGCAGTATTTT. As protein: CASSDSGTTSTATQYF. The chain uses TRBV10-2 and TRBJ2-3, with TRBD2 matching 7 bases. The CDR3 totals 16 residues. Germline V CDR1 and CDR2: WSHSY, SAAADI.

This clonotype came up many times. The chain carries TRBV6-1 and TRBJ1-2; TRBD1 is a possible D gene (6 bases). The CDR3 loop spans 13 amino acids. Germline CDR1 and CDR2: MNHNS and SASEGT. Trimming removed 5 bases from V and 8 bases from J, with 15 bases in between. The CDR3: CASSHRGPSGYTF. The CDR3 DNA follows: TGTGCCAGCAGTCACCGGGGGCCAAGCGGCTACACCTTC.